These T cell receptor beta chains were read from a single sample in a study of blood T cell repertoires in COVID-19. The data were produced by immunoSEQ multiplex PCR, yet TCRdb's version contains in-frame clones alone and is incomplete. Of 310,000 or so clones listed, approximately 88% were seen once; the top ten hold around 9.9%. The sequenced sample consisted of peripheral blood. All receptors come from a man aged 25-45 years with COVID-19, enrolled during active disease. Each CDR3 is given with its conserved first and last residue. The D gene is left open where the match is weak. Rows may omit the clone size; those that give it use once, few, many or a size class.

v_gene	d_gene	abundance	j_gene	CDR3nt	CDR3aa
TRBV12-5	NA	NA	TRBJ1-5	TGTGCTAGTGGTATCCGGGTTAGCCCAGATTATAGCAATCAGCCCCAGCATTTT	CASGIRVSPDYSNQPQHF
TRBV12-3/TRBV12-4	NA	NA	TRBJ2-7	TGTGCCAGCAGTTGGAACAGGGACGAGCAGTACTTC	CASSWNRDEQYF
TRBV7-8	NA	NA	TRBJ1-1	TGTGCCAGCAGCTTAGAATTACAGGGTCCTGAAGCTTTCTTT	CASSLELQGPEAFF
TRBV9	TRBD2	NA	TRBJ2-1	TGTGCCAGCAGCCCAGTGGCTAGCGGGGACCAACCTTACAATGAGCAGTTCTTC	CASSPVASGDQPYNEQFF
TRBV4-2	NA	NA	TRBJ2-2	TGTGCCAGCAGCCATTCAGGGGCGAACACCGGGGAGCTGTTTTTT	CASSHSGANTGELFF
TRBV7-8	NA	many	TRBJ2-7	TGTGCCAGCAGCTCGGGGCTAGCGATCGTGTACGAGCAGTACTTC	CASSSGLAIVYEQYF
TRBV6-5	NA	NA	TRBJ1-4	TGTGCCAGCAAACAGTCCCAGCTTAATGAAAAACTGTTTTTT	CASKQSQLNEKLFF
TRBV19	TRBD1	once	TRBJ1-4	TGTGCCAGTAGTATCCCCTGGACAGGGTCTAATGAAAAACTGTTTTTT	CASSIPWTGSNEKLFF
TRBV12-3/TRBV12-4	TRBD1	NA	TRBJ1-2	TGTGCCAGCAGCGACGGACAGGGTGCTGGCTACACCTTC	CASSDGQGAGYTF
TRBV6-2/TRBV6-3	NA	NA	TRBJ2-5	TGTGCCAGCAGCCGGGACTCCAAAGGGACCCAGTACTTC	CASSRDSKGTQYF
TRBV6-6	TRBD1	NA	TRBJ2-1	TGTGCCAGCAGTTACGCGGGACAGGGTCCGAATGAGCAGTTCTTC	CASSYAGQGPNEQFF
TRBV7-2	NA	NA	TRBJ2-3	TGTGCCAGCAGCTTACTCCAGGGCACAGATACGCAGTATTTT	CASSLLQGTDTQYF
TRBV7-3	TRBD2	NA	TRBJ2-1	TGTGCCAGCAGCTTAACGTCAACAGCGGGAGTGTACAATGAGCAGTTCTTC	CASSLTSTAGVYNEQFF
TRBV19	NA	NA	TRBJ2-7	TGTGCCAGTAGTATAGGGGCGGGTTCCTACGAGCAGTACTTC	CASSIGAGSYEQYF
TRBV2	NA	NA	TRBJ1-2	TGTGCCAGCAAGTTAGGGGGAGCCAACTATGGCTACACCTTC	CASKLGGANYGYTF
TRBV12-3/TRBV12-4	TRBD1	NA	TRBJ1-5	TGTGCCAGCAGTGGGACAGGGAATCAGCCCCAGCATTTT	CASSGTGNQPQHF
TRBV21-1	NA	NA	TRBJ1-1	TGTGCCAGCAGCACTAGGACAGGGGCGAACACTGAAGCTTTCTTT	CASSTRTGANTEAFF
TRBV12-3/TRBV12-4	NA	NA	TRBJ1-4	TGTGCCAGCAGAGCTCTCGATGAAAAACTGTTTTTT	CASRALDEKLFF
TRBV5-1	NA	NA	TRBJ2-2	TGCGCCAGCAGCCTGGTAGGGGGAACCGGGGAGCTGTTTTTT	CASSLVGGTGELFF
TRBV14	NA	NA	TRBJ2-2	TGTGCCAGCAGCCTCACAGGGAACTGGGAGCTGTTTTTT	CASSLTGNWELFF
TRBV2	NA	NA	TRBJ1-1	TGTGCCAGCAAGAGATCCCCAGAGGGAATGAACACTGAAGCTTTCTTT	CASKRSPEGMNTEAFF
TRBV3-1/TRBV3-2	TRBD2	NA	TRBJ2-1	TGTGCCAGCAGCCAGACTAGCGGCTCCTACAATGAGCAGTTCTTC	CASSQTSGSYNEQFF
TRBV27	TRBD1	NA	TRBJ1-1	TGTGCCAGCAGTCCCCGGGACAGCGGCAGGTTAGCTGAAGCTTTCTTT	CASSPRDSGRLAEAFF
TRBV28	TRBD1	NA	TRBJ2-2	TGTGCCAGCAGTTCCTACAGGGGTCCTTCGAACACCGGAGAGCTGTTTTTT	CASSSYRGPSNTGELFF
TRBV6-6	NA	NA	TRBJ1-2	TGTGCCAGCAGTTACGAGGGCAGGGGTACCTATGGCTACACCTTC	CASSYEGRGTYGYTF
TRBV15	NA	NA	TRBJ2-7	TGTGCCACCAGCAGAGACCGGGGGGCCGAGCAGTACTTC	CATSRDRGAEQYF
TRBV3-1/TRBV3-2	TRBD2	NA	TRBJ2-2	TGTGCCAGCACTGCCTGGGCGGGAGACACCGGGGAGCTGTTTTTT	CASTAWAGDTGELFF
TRBV6-2/TRBV6-3	NA	once	TRBJ1-1	TGTGCCAGCAGCGTTGACAGTCCGGGCACTGAAGCTTTCTTT	CASSVDSPGTEAFF
TRBV6-2/TRBV6-3	TRBD1	once	TRBJ1-6	TGTGCCAGCAGTTACTCAGGGACAGGGAGGGGTTCACCCCTCCACTTT	CASSYSGTGRGSPLHF
TRBV9	NA	NA	TRBJ2-7	TGTGCCAGCAGCCCAGGGCTGGAGCAGTACTTC	CASSPGLEQYF
TRBV5-5	TRBD1	NA	TRBJ2-3	TGTGCCAGCAGCCCGACAGGGGGCACAGATACGCAGTATTTT	CASSPTGGTDTQYF
TRBV5-1	NA	once	TRBJ2-5	TGCGCCAGCAGCCCCGCTCCCCTACCCCAAGAGACCCAGTACTTC	CASSPAPLPQETQYF
TRBV9	TRBD1	NA	TRBJ2-7	TGTGCCAGCAGCGTAGGTACAGGGGCGAACGAGCAGTACTTC	CASSVGTGANEQYF
TRBV28	TRBD1	NA	TRBJ1-1	TGTGCCAGCAGCCCGGGACAGAGGAACACTGAAGCTTTCTTT	CASSPGQRNTEAFF
TRBV28	NA	NA	TRBJ1-1	TGTGCCAGCAGACTCGGACAGGAAGCTTTCTTT	CASRLGQEAFF
TRBV5-4	NA	NA	TRBJ1-1	TGTGCCAGCAGCTACCTACCGGGGTTGGACACTGAAGCTTTCTTT	CASSYLPGLDTEAFF
TRBV5-4	TRBD1	once	TRBJ1-3	TGTGCCAGCAGTAAATGGGACAGGGGAAACACCATATATTTT	CASSKWDRGNTIYF
TRBV19	NA	once	TRBJ1-4	TGTGCCAGTAAGCCCAGGTCTGCAACTAATGAAAAACTGTTTTTT	CASKPRSATNEKLFF
TRBV6-5	TRBD2	NA	TRBJ2-1	TGTGCCAGCATCGGACTAGCGAATGAGCAGTTCTTC	CASIGLANEQFF
TRBV3-1/TRBV3-2	NA	NA	TRBJ2-7	TGTGCCAGCAGCCACTCGAGCTCCTACGAGCAGTACTTC	CASSHSSSYEQYF
TRBV19	TRBD1	NA	TRBJ2-7	TGTGCCAGTAGTACCCCGGGACAGCCCTACGAGCAGTACTTC	CASSTPGQPYEQYF
TRBV7-9	TRBD1	NA	TRBJ2-5	TGTGCCAGCAGCAAAGACAGGGATCTGCAAGAGACCCAGTACTTC	CASSKDRDLQETQYF
TRBV27	NA	NA	TRBJ1-5	TGTGCCAGCAGTCAAGGACAGAGGGGCAATCAGCCCCAGCATTTT	CASSQGQRGNQPQHF
TRBV7-6	TRBD2	NA	TRBJ2-3	TGTGCCAGCAGCACTCGACTAGCGGCCACAGATACGCAGTATTTT	CASSTRLAATDTQYF
TRBV7-8	TRBD2	few	TRBJ2-7	TGTGCCAGCAGCCTAGCTCGTCCTAGCGGGAGTTTCTACGAGCAGTACTTC	CASSLARPSGSFYEQYF
TRBV5-1	TRBD2	NA	TRBJ2-1	TGCGCCAGCAGCGAAAAACCGGGAGGGGATGAGCAGTTCTTC	CASSEKPGGDEQFF
TRBV15	NA	NA	TRBJ1-2	TGTGCCACCAGCAGAGATAGACAGAACTATGGCTACACCTTC	CATSRDRQNYGYTF
TRBV6-5	NA	NA	TRBJ2-5	TGTGCCAGCAGTTCCCCTGGCGGGAAACGGACCCAGTACTTC	CASSSPGGKRTQYF
TRBV7-9	TRBD2	NA	TRBJ2-2	TGTGCCAGCAGCTTTGGCCTAGCGGGAGGGGAGCTGTTTTTT	CASSFGLAGGELFF
TRBV24-1	TRBD1	NA	TRBJ1-2	TGTGCCACCAGTGACAACAAAGGGACAGGGGGCACTAGCAACTATGGCTACACCTTC	CATSDNKGTGGTSNYGYTF
TRBV19	TRBD1	NA	TRBJ1-3	TGTGCCAGTAGTATTGGGGCCCGGACAGGCGGAAACACCATATATTTT	CASSIGARTGGNTIYF
TRBV9	TRBD1	NA	TRBJ1-1	TGTGCCAGCAGCCGGGACAGGGCTGCACCCGCGTTGTCTGAAGCTTTCTTT	CASSRDRAAPALSEAFF
TRBV28	NA	NA	TRBJ1-2	TGTGCCAGCAGGGGTCAGGGTTTGAACTATGGCTACACCTTC	CASRGQGLNYGYTF
TRBV7-3	NA	NA	TRBJ2-1	TGTGCCAGCAGCTTAAGGGTCCCAGGGCCGAATGAGCAGTTCTTC	CASSLRVPGPNEQFF